This TCR beta chain comes out of a study of memory CD4+ T cells and cytomegalovirus serostatus. Only in-frame clones appear in the TCRdb table, and some are missing; sequencing was by immunoSEQ multiplex PCR. The sample yields under 55,000 clones, more than 70% seen once. Trimming removed 5 bases from V and 0 bases from J, with 10 bases in between. The CDR3 contains 14 residues. The V gene's germline CDR1 is KGHSH and CDR2 LQKENI. Single viable CD3+CD4+CD8-CD45RO+ cells were sorted as the memory CD4+ T cells. The chain has TRBV18 and TRBJ1-1, with D uncertain. This receptor was identified in an adult in good health and CMV-seropositive. The sample taken for sequencing was memory CD4+ T cells from blood. The DNA for the CDR3 is TGTGCCAGCTCAACTCGACGGGTGAACACTGAAGCTTTCTTT. Amino acids: CASSTRRVNTEAFF. The full variable domain, completed using reference TRBV18 and TRBJ1-1, is NAGVMQNPRHLVRRRGQEARLRCSPMKGHSHVYWYRQLPEEGLKFMVYLQKENIIDESGMPKERFSAEFPKEGPSILRIQQVVRGDSAAYFCASSTRRVNTEAFFGQGTRLTVV.